The 3 T cell receptor beta chains below all came from one sample that was sequenced in a study of identifying expanded T cells in peripheral blood. The repertoire was sequenced with immunoSEQ multiplex PCR; TCRdb's copy has only in-frame clones and lacks some. Found here are about 52,000 clones, approximately 79% of them singletons; the top ten hold approximately 15%. The sample consisted of blood. The receptors stem from a person aged 18 to 70 in good health.

For the CDR3, the DNA is TGTGCCAGCAGCCCAAGGACTAGTCTTAGCACAGATACGCAGTATTTT. Protein: CASSPRTSLSTDTQYF. This chain links TRBV7-9 with TRBJ2-3; TRBD2 aligns across 7 bases. This CDR3 is built from 16 residues. Unmatched junction bases numbered 8, after V lost 5 bases and J lost 0 bases. Germline V gene data show CDR1 as SEHNR and CDR2 as FQNEAQ (reference sequence).

This clone was picked up a small number of times. The genes are TRBV14 and TRBJ1-1; possibly TRBD1 for D (5 bases). Trimming shortened V by 2 bases and J by 5 bases, and 21 bases separated the two germline ends. This CDR3 contains 17 residues. Germline CDR1 is SGHDN and CDR2 is FVKESK. The CDR3 spells CASSQWGRGSWGTEAFF. In DNA, the CDR3 is TGTGCCAGCAGCCAATGGGGAAGAGGGAGCTGGGGGACTGAAGCTTTCTTT. The complete variable domain, with remaining parts taken from reference TRBV14 and TRBJ1-1, reads EAGVTQFPSHSVIEKGQTVTLRCDPISGHDNLYWYRRVMGKEIKFLLHFVKESKQDESGMPNNRFLAERTGGTYSTLKVQPAELEDSGVYFCASSQWGRGSWGTEAFFGQGTRLTVV.

The chain carries TRBV30 and TRBJ2-2; D is unclear. This CDR3 contains 13 residues. Germline CDR1 is GTSNPN and CDR2 is SVGIG (reference sequence). Trimming pared 0 bases from V and 7 bases from J, leaving 9 bases between. The CDR3 protein is CAWSVRVGGELFF. The CDR3 nucleotides are TGTGCCTGGAGTGTACGGGTGGGCGGGGAGCTGTTTTTT.